A selection of T cell receptor beta chains follows, all from one sample in a study of response to subunit inactivated influenza vaccine. TCRdb processed the RT-PCR reads anew with MiXCR; each CDR3 protein has one entry. Of over 400,000 distinct CDR3 sequences detected, under 15% appear once; the ten largest clones hold around 13%. Sequencing used PBMCs from blood, obtained about 40 days after vaccination. Source of these receptors: a man aged 45 to 65 who received an inactivated influenza vaccine. The CDR3 runs from the conserved cysteine through the conserved F or W. The D gene is left open where the match is weak. The size field is filled for only some rows; it gives once, few, many or a size class.

V	D	J	size	DNA	CDR3
TRBV7-9	-	TRBJ1-1	few	TGTGCCAGCAGCGAGACAGGTCTGAACACTGAAGCTTTCTTT	CASSETGLNTEAFF
TRBV2	TRBD2	TRBJ2-5	few	TGTGCCAGCAGAACTAGCGGGGGCGGGGAGACCCAGTACTTC	CASRTSGGGETQYF
TRBV4-2	-	TRBJ2-7	-	TGTGCCAGCAGCCAAGACGAGCAGCCCTACGAGCAGTACTTC	CASSQDEQPYEQYF
TRBV6-2/TRBV6-3	-	TRBJ2-1	-	TGTGCCAGCAGCCCTCCAAGCGGAATACAGTTCTTC	CASSPPSGIQFF
TRBV5-6	-	TRBJ1-2	many	TGTGCCAGCAGCTTGGCCTGGTCCTGGAGCGTTGCTAACTATGGCTACACCTTC	CASSLAWSWSVANYGYTF
TRBV29-1	-	TRBJ1-3	-	TGCAGCGTTACAAGCGGAACAGCCCCTGGAAACACCATATATTTT	CSVTSGTAPGNTIYF
TRBV20-1	TRBD2	TRBJ2-2	few	TGCAGTGCGACATACCTGGGGCTAGCGGGAACCGGGGAGCTGTTTTTT	CSATYLGLAGTGELFF
TRBV7-2	TRBD2	TRBJ2-2	-	TGTGCCAGCAGCTTAGGAGCGGGGGGGCAAGGCGGGGAGCTGTTTTTT	CASSLGAGGQGGELFF
TRBV9	TRBD2	TRBJ2-1	-	TGTGCCAGCAGCGTGACCTCCGGTCCCCCTCTCAGGGGACTAGCGGGAGGATCTTTTAATGAGCAGTTCTTC	CASSVTSGPPLRGLAGGSFNEQFF
TRBV5-1	-	TRBJ1-1	few	TGCGCCAGCAGCTTGGAGTTCGGGGGGAACACTGAAGCTTTCTTT	CASSLEFGGNTEAFF
TRBV11-3	-	TRBJ2-2	-	TGTGCCAGCAGCGGGGGAGCAATGAACACCGGGGAGCTGTTTTTT	CASSGGAMNTGELFF
TRBV5-6	-	TRBJ2-7	-	TGTGCCAGCAGCTTGGGATTGGGACTCTACGAGCAGTACTTC	CASSLGLGLYEQYF
TRBV6-5	-	TRBJ2-3	few	TGTGCCAGCAGTTACTCAGACAGACCCACAGATACGCAGTATTTT	CASSYSDRPTDTQYF
TRBV5-1	TRBD1	TRBJ1-2	many	TGCGCCAGCAGCCCTGGGACAGGGAGCTATGGCTACACCTTC	CASSPGTGSYGYTF
TRBV4-2	TRBD2	TRBJ2-1	few	TGTGCCAGCAGCCAAGATCGGGCTCGAGCGGGGCTTAATTACAATGAGCAGTTCTTC	CASSQDRARAGLNYNEQFF